Listed below are T cell receptor beta chains from one sample, sequenced in a study of human T cells and chemical hapten exposure. TCRdb re-called the RACE reads with MiXCR, one entry per CDR3 protein. There are some 50,000 distinct CDR3 sequences in the sample; about 9.6% occur only once, and about an eighth lies in the top ten. This sample comprised whole blood, obtained in connection with sensitization to the hapten diphenylcyclopropenone (DPC). The receptors shown here come from a woman aged 40 to 50 with alopecia areata. Some clones in this sample may be carry-over from other donors' samples. The CDR3 runs from the conserved cysteine through the conserved F or W. The D gene is left open where the match is weak. Size values are once, few and many counts, or a class for expanded clones, and some rows have none.

clone_size	v_call	d_call	j_call	cdr3_aa	cdr3_nt
many	TRBV5-1	TRBD1	TRBJ2-2	CASSLVGRGIGDTGELFF	TGCGCCAGCAGCTTGGTGGGCAGGGGGATCGGCGACACCGGGGAGCTGTTTTTT
few	TRBV4-2	TRBD2	TRBJ2-1	CASSQDLATSGQSSYNEQFF	TGTGCCAGCAGCCAAGATCTAGCGACTAGCGGCCAGAGCTCCTACAATGAGCAGTTCTTC
many	TRBV14	NA	TRBJ2-1	CASSQALLGLEQFF	TGTGCCAGCAGCCAAGCCTTGTTGGGGCTCGAGCAGTTCTTC
many	TRBV13	NA	TRBJ2-5	CASSSGTGLETQYF	TGTGCCAGCAGCTCGGGTACGGGATTGGAGACCCAGTACTTC
NA	TRBV7-3	NA	TRBJ2-5	CASSFLSGLQETQYF	TGTGCCAGCAGCTTTCTTTCCGGGCTACAAGAGACCCAGTACTTC
many	TRBV30	NA	TRBJ1-1	CAWAGNTEAFF	TGTGCCTGGGCAGGAAACACTGAAGCTTTCTTT
many	TRBV5-1	NA	TRBJ1-1	CASSLQDIGPTEAFF	TGCGCCAGCAGCCTACAGGATATAGGGCCCACTGAAGCTTTCTTT
NA	TRBV20-1	TRBD1	TRBJ1-5	CSAKAGGRNQPQHF	TGCAGTGCTAAAGCAGGGGGACGAAATCAGCCCCAGCATTTT
NA	TRBV9	NA	TRBJ2-1	CASSVTTAVGNEQFF	TGTGCCAGCAGCGTAACAACCGCCGTGGGGAATGAGCAGTTCTTC
NA	TRBV20-1	TRBD1	TRBJ1-5	CSANTPGTGIYSNQPQHF	TGCAGTGCCAACACCCCCGGGACAGGGATCTATAGCAATCAGCCCCAGCATTTT
many	TRBV29-1	TRBD2	TRBJ2-1	CSAPGLAGNNEQFF	TGCAGCGCCCCGGGACTAGCGGGCAACAATGAGCAGTTCTTC
many	TRBV7-3	TRBD1	TRBJ2-3	CASSSSGGSTDTQYF	TGTGCCAGCAGCTCATCAGGGGGTAGCACAGATACGCAGTATTTT
NA	TRBV5-1	NA	TRBJ2-7	CASSDEGYEQYF	TGCGCCAGCAGCGATGAAGGATACGAGCAGTACTTC
many	TRBV28	NA	TRBJ1-4	CASSTAFGAHNEKLFF	TGTGCCAGCAGTACCGCCTTCGGAGCTCATAATGAAAAACTGTTTTTT
once	TRBV6-1	NA	TRBJ1-1	CAAAGQVLNTEAFF	TGTGCCGCAGCAGGCCAGGTATTGAACACTGAAGCTTTCTTT
NA	TRBV5-1	NA	TRBJ2-7	CASSLEPGASYEQYF	TGCGCCAGCAGCTTGGAGCCGGGGGCCTCCTACGAGCAGTACTTC
many	TRBV11-3	NA	TRBJ1-1	CASSLGGIANTEAFF	TGTGCCAGCAGCTTAGGAGGGATCGCAAACACTGAAGCTTTCTTT
once	TRBV4-1	NA	TRBJ2-7	CASSQNRVNEQYF	TGCGCCAGCAGCCAAAACAGGGTGAACGAGCAGTACTTC
many	TRBV14	NA	TRBJ2-7	CASSQGGYEQYF	TGTGCCAGCAGCCAAGGTGGCTACGAGCAGTACTTC
many	TRBV6-5	NA	TRBJ1-6	CASSGGAGYSPLHF	TGTGCCAGCAGTGGCGGGGCCGGGTATTCACCCCTCCACTTT
many	TRBV4-3	NA	TRBJ1-4	CASSPGVVGRDEKLFF	TGCGCCAGCAGCCCCGGGGTTGTGGGCCGGGATGAAAAACTGTTTTTT
few	TRBV9	NA	TRBJ2-7	CASSEGPFGGYEQYF	TGTGCCAGCAGCGAGGGGCCGTTCGGAGGATACGAGCAGTACTTC
many	TRBV6-5	NA	TRBJ1-3	CASSSGGDSGNTIYF	TGTGCCAGCAGTTCGGGCGGGGACTCTGGAAACACCATATATTTT
few	TRBV4-2	NA	TRBJ2-5	CASSQVVSVGTQYF	TGTGCCAGCAGCCAAGTTGTCTCAGTGGGGACCCAGTACTTC
many	TRBV15	NA	TRBJ1-4	CATSGTFTETNEKLFF	TGTGCCACCAGCGGCACTTTCACGGAAACTAATGAAAAACTGTTTTTT
many	TRBV27	NA	TRBJ1-2	CASSLAGDGLLYGYTF	TGTGCCAGCAGTTTAGCGGGCGACGGGCTACTCTATGGCTACACCTTC
many	TRBV28	NA	TRBJ1-1	CASSLLDLEAFF	TGTGCCAGCAGTTTATTGGACCTCGAAGCTTTCTTT
few	TRBV15	NA	TRBJ1-5	CATSRAGGWNQPQHF	TGTGCCACCAGCAGGGCCGGGGGGTGGAATCAGCCCCAGCATTTT
NA	TRBV7-2	TRBD1	TRBJ1-1	CASSLRTGLNTEAFF	TGTGCCAGCAGCTTACGGACAGGGTTGAACACTGAAGCTTTCTTT
NA	TRBV29-1	NA	TRBJ2-5	CSVKGARRETQYF	TGCAGCGTGAAAGGGGCTAGGAGGGAGACCCAGTACTTC
NA	TRBV11-2	NA	TRBJ2-6	CASSLVRSGANVLTF	TGTGCCAGCAGCTTAGTCCGCTCTGGGGCCAACGTCCTGACTTTC
few	TRBV7-9	NA	TRBJ2-3	CASSLESWGPDTQYF	TGTGCCAGCAGCTTAGAATCTTGGGGGCCAGATACGCAGTATTTT
many	TRBV6-2/TRBV6-3	NA	TRBJ2-2	CASSHRATGELFF	TGTGCCAGCAGCCACAGGGCTACCGGGGAGCTGTTTTTT
NA	TRBV6-4	TRBD2	TRBJ2-3	CASSERGGTDTQYF	TGTGCCAGCAGTGAGCGGGGGGGCACAGATACGCAGTATTTT
many	TRBV7-9	TRBD1	TRBJ1-1	CASSIGQGHTEAFF	TGTGCCAGCAGCATAGGACAGGGTCACACTGAAGCTTTCTTT
many	TRBV6-2/TRBV6-3	TRBD2	TRBJ2-3	CASSYGTSGSDTQYF	TGTGCCAGCAGTTACGGGACTAGCGGATCAGATACGCAGTATTTT
many	TRBV7-3	NA	TRBJ2-3	CASSSAGISTDTQYF	TGTGCCAGCAGCTCAGCAGGGATAAGCACAGATACGCAGTATTTT
many	TRBV20-1	TRBD1	TRBJ1-2	CSAARDRGHGYTF	TGCAGTGCCGCCCGGGACAGGGGCCATGGCTACACCTTC
many	TRBV20-1	NA	TRBJ1-5	CSASGQAGQPQHF	TGCAGTGCTAGTGGGCAGGCGGGTCAGCCCCAGCATTTT
many	TRBV27	TRBD1	TRBJ1-1	CASTLTGGSTEAFF	TGTGCCAGCACCCTTACAGGGGGCTCGACTGAAGCTTTCTTT
many	TRBV7-9	NA	TRBJ1-6	CASSSDVPKPPLHF	TGTGCCAGCAGCTCGGACGTACCCAAACCACCCCTCCACTTT
NA	TRBV28	NA	TRBJ2-7	CASSLYREQYF	TGTGCCAGCAGTTTGTACCGCGAGCAGTACTTC
many	TRBV2	NA	TRBJ2-5	CASRLGRGQETQYF	TGTGCCAGCAGATTGGGTCGGGGTCAAGAGACCCAGTACTTC
many	TRBV12-3/TRBV12-4	NA	TRBJ2-3	CASNEDLTDTQYF	TGTGCCAGTAACGAGGACCTCACAGATACGCAGTATTTT
NA	TRBV5-1	TRBD1	TRBJ2-1	CASSLDRVYNEQFF	TGCGCCAGCAGCCTGGACAGGGTCTACAATGAGCAGTTCTTC
NA	TRBV20-1	TRBD1	TRBJ2-7	CSARVPLGQGAPYEQYF	TGCAGTGCTAGAGTCCCCCTAGGACAGGGGGCCCCCTACGAGCAGTACTTC
few	TRBV3-1	NA	TRBJ2-1	CASSQGRSNEQFF	TGTGCCAGCAGCCAAGGACGGAGCAATGAGCAGTTCTTC
few	TRBV12-3/TRBV12-4	NA	TRBJ1-1	CASSFDRQNTEAFF	TGTGCCAGCAGTTTCGACAGACAGAACACTGAAGCTTTCTTT
NA	TRBV13	TRBD1	TRBJ2-7	CASSSDRVGSYEQYF	TGTGCCAGCAGCTCAGACAGGGTAGGGAGCTACGAGCAGTACTTC
many	TRBV20-1	TRBD2	TRBJ2-7	CSANNPLAGATYEQYF	TGCAGTGCTAATAACCCGCTAGCGGGGGCTACCTACGAGCAGTACTTC